Reported below is one T cell receptor (beta chain). This record belongs to a study of blood T cell repertoires in COVID-19. Study in general: The cDNA or gDNA used as material had been derived from T cells, B-cell-depleted T cells, or PBMCs.

Assay: immunoSEQ multiplex PCR; the TCRdb copy retains only in-frame clones and omits some. The sample holds approximately 410,000 clones, roughly 89% seen once. The clonotype originates from a woman aged 30 to 39 with active or convalescent COVID-19. The specimen sequenced was peripheral blood.

The CDR3 reads CASSFKGVNTEAFF. The CDR3 DNA is TGTGCCAGCAGTTTTAAGGGGGTGAACACTGAAGCTTTCTTT. The V and J genes are TRBV6-5 and TRBJ1-1, with TRBD1 as a possible D gene (6 bases). Germline V gives CDR1 MNHEY, CDR2 SVGAGI. V was cut by 4 bases and J by 0 bases, with 9 bases left in between. CDR3 size: 14 residues.